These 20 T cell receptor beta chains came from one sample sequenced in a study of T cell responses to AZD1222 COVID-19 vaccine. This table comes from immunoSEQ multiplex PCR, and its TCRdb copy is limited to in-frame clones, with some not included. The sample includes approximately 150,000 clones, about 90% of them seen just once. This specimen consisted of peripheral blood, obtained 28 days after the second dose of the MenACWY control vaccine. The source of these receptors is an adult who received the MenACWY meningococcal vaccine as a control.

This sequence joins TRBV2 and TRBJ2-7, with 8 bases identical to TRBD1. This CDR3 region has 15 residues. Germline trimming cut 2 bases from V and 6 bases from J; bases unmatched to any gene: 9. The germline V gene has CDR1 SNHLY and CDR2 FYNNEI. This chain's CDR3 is CASSESGGASLEQYF. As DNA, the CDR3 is TGTGCCAGCAGTGAATCAGGGGGCGCGTCCCTCGAGCAGTACTTC.

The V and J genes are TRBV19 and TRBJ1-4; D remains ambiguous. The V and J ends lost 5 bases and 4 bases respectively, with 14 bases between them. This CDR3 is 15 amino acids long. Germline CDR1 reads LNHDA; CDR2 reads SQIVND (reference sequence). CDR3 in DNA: TGTGCCAGTAGTTTCTGGGCGGAGGGTAATGAAAAACTGTTTTTT. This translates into CASSFWAEGNEKLFF.

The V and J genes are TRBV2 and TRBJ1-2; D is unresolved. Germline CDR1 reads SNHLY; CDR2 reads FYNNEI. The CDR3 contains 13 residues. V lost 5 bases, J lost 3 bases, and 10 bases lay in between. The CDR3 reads CASSTSVDYGYTF. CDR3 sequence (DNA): TGTGCCAGCAGTACATCGGTTGACTATGGCTACACCTTC.

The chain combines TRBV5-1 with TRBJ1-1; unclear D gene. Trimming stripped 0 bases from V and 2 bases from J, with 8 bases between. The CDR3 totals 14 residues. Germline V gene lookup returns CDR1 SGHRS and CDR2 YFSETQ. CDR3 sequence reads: CASSLERVNTEAFF. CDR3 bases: TGCGCCAGCAGCTTGGAACGGGTTAACACTGAAGCTTTCTTT.

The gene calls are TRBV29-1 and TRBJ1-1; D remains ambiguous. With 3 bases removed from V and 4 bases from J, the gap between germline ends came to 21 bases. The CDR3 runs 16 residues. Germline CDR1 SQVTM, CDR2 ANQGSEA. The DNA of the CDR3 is TGCAGCGTTGATGGTGGTCCGGCAGGCGGTCGCACTGAAGCTTTCTTT. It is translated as CSVDGGPAGGRTEAFF.

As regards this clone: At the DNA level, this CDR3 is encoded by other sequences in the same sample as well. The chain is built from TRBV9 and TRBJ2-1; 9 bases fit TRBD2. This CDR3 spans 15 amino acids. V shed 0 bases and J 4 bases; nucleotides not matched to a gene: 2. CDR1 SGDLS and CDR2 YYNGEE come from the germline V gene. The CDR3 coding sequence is TGTGCCAGCAGCGTAGGCCTAGCGGGGTACAATGAGCAGTTCTTC. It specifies CASSVGLAGYNEQFF.

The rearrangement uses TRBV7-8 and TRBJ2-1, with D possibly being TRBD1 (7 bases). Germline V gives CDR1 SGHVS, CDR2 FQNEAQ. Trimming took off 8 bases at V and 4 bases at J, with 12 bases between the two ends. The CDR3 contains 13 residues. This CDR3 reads CASLPGGYNEQFF. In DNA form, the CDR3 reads TGTGCCAGCCTCCCAGGGGGGTACAATGAGCAGTTCTTC.

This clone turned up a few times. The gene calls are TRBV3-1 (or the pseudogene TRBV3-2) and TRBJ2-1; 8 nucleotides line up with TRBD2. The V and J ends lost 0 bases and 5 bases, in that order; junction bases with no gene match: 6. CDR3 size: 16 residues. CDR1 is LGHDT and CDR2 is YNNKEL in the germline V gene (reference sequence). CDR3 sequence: CASSQEASGWNNEQFF. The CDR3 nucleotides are TGTGCCAGCAGCCAAGAAGCTAGCGGGTGGAACAATGAGCAGTTCTTC.

The CDR3 sequence: CATSREGPYGYTF. The CDR3 nucleotides are TGTGCCACCAGCCGAGAAGGGCCCTATGGCTACACCTTC. The chain is built from TRBV24-1 and TRBJ1-2, with D unresolved. V was shortened by 7 bases and J by 4 bases, with 12 bases between the two germline ends. The CDR3 runs 13 residues. Germline CDR1 reads KGHDR; CDR2 reads SFDVKD.

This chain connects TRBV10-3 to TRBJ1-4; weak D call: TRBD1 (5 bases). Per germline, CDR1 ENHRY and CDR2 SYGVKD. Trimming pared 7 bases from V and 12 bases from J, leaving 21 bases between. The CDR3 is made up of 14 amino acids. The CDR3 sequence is CAITPDSDRAQLFF. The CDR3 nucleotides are TGTGCCATCACCCCCGACAGCGATCGGGCTCAACTGTTTTTT.

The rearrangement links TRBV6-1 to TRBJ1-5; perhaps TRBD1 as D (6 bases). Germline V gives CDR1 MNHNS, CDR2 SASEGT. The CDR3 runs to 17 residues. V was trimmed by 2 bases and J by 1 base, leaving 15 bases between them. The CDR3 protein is CASSEMRGAGSNQPQHF. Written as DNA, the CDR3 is TGTGCCAGCAGTGAAATGAGGGGGGCAGGGAGCAATCAGCCCCAGCATTTT.

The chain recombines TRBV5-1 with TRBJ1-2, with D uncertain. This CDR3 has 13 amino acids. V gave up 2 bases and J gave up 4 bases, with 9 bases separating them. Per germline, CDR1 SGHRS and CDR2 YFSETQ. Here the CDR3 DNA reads TGCGCCAGCAGCTTAGAAGGAGGCTATGGCTACACCTTC. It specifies CASSLEGGYGYTF. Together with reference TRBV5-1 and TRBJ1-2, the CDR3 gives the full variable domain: KAGVTQTPRYLIKTRGQQVTLSCSPISGHRSVSWYQQTPGQGLQFLFEYFSETQRNKGNFPGRFSGRQFSNSRSEMNVSTLELGDSALYLCASSLEGGYGYTFGSGTRLTVV.

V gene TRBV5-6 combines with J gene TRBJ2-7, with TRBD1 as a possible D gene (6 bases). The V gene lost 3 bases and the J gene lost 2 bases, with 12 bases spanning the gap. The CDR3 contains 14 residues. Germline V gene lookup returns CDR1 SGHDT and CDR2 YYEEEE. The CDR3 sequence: CASSSQDSAYEQYF. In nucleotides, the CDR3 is TGTGCCAGCAGCTCACAGGACAGCGCCTACGAGCAGTACTTC.

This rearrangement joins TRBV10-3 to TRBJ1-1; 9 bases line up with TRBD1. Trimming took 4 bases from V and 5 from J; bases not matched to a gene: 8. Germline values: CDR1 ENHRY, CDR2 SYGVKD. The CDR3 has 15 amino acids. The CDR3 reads CAISAPGQGSTEAFF. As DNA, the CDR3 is TGTGCCATCAGTGCGCCGGGACAGGGTTCAACTGAAGCTTTCTTT.

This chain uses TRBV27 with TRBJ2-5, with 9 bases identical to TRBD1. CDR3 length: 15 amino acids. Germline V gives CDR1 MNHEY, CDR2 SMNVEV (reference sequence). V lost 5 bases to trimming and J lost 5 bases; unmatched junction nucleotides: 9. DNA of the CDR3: TGTGCCAGCAGTCCCCGGGACAGGGTATTTGAGACCCAGTACTTC. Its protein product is CASSPRDRVFETQYF.

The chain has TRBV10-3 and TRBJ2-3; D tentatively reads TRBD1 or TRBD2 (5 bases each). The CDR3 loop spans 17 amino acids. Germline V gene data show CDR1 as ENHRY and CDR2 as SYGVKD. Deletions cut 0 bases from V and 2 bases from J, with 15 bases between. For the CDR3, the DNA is TGTGCCATCAGTGAGTCACCGGGGACGGCCACCACAGATACGCAGTATTTT. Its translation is CAISESPGTATTDTQYF.

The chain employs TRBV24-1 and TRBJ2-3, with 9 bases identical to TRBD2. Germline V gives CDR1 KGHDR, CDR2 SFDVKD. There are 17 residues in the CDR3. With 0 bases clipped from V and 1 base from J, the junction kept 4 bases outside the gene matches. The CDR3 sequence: CATSDLTAGGGTDTQYF. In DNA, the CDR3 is TGTGCCACCAGTGATTTGACAGCGGGGGGTGGCACAGATACGCAGTATTTT.

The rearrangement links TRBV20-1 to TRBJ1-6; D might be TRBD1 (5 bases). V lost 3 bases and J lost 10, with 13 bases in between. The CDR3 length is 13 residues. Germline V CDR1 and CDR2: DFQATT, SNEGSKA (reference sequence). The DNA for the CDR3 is TGCAGTGCTAGTGTGGGGGTACGCTCACCCCTCCACTTT. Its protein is CSASVGVRSPLHF.

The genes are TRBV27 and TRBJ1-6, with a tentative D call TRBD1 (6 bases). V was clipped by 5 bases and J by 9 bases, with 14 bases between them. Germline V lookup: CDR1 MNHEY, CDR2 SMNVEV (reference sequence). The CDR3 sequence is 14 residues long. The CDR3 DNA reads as TGTGCCAGCAGTCCTCAGGGGCACGGTTCACCCCTCCACTTT. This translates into CASSPQGHGSPLHF.

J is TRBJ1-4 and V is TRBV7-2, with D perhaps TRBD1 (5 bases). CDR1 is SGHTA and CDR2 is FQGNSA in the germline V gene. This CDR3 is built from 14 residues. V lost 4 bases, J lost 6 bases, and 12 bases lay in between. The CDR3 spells CASSSWVGDEKLFF. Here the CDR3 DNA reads TGTGCCAGCAGCTCCTGGGTGGGGGATGAAAAACTGTTTTTT.